This T cell receptor (beta chain) was recovered during a study of T cell repertoires in cytomegalovirus infection. The germline V and J ends were trimmed by 6 bases and 3 bases, with 12 bases remaining between them. The CDR3 runs 14 residues. Germline-derived CDR1 and CDR2 are MNHEY and SVGAGI. TCRdb re-called the reads with MiXCR, one entry per CDR3 protein. The sample carries just over 450,000 distinct CDR3 sequences, roughly 42% recorded once. In its sample, this clonotype was seen a few times. The antigen is not known. The rearrangement joins TRBV6-5 to TRBJ1-5; tentative D call: TRBD1 (6 bases). The specimen was cultured PBMCs, collected from culture after CMV antigen stimulation. The TCR was taken from a human donor in good health (CMV status not recorded). Some clones in this sample may be carry-over from other donors' samples. The chain's CDR3 is CASRQGQLNQPQHF. The DNA for the CDR3 is TGTGCCAGCAGGCAAGGACAGCTCAATCAGCCCCAGCATTTT.